This T cell receptor (beta chain) was recorded in a study of cytomegalovirus exposure and HLA in healthy donors. Notes on the study in general: A link between a missense DCLRE1C variant and TCR beta V- and J-gene trimming emerged from a later analysis.

About this clone itself: Its target is unknown.

PCR involved 60 Vbeta and 13 Jbeta primers. Method: immunoSEQ multiplex PCR; TCRdb's copy keeps in-frame clones and lacks some. This repertoire shows approximately 170,000 clones, approximately 80% found once; its top ten account for nearly 2.5%. The CDR3 extends over 13 amino acids. Germline V gives CDR1 SEHNR, CDR2 FQNEAQ (reference sequence). Trimming took off 1 base at V and 2 bases at J, with 5 bases between the two ends. Source material: PBMCs. The chain couples TRBV7-9 to TRBJ2-5, with D uncertain. This receptor was identified in a male donor in good health and CMV-seronegative. The CDR3 reads CASSLDIQETQYF. The CDR3 region has the DNA TGTGCCAGCAGCTTAGATATACAAGAGACCCAGTACTTC.